One T cell receptor (beta chain) is described in this entry. No antigen is known for it. No qualities accompany the bases; no much larger clone lies one base away. V is pared back by 10 bases and J by 5 bases, with 20 bases lying between the germline termini. There are 14 amino acids in the CDR3, from cysteine to phenylalanine inclusive. Left in the record is the CDR3 DNA by itself, 42 bases read in frame from the first base. The germline V gene encodes CDR1 ENHRY and CDR2 SYGVKD. Library generation was performed with the immunoSEQ multiplex PCR assay. Around 94,000 TCR templates per sample were assayed on the deep sequencing platform. Genomic DNA extracted from sorted T cells was used for TCRbeta CDR3 sequencing. On the authors' methods: The R programming language was used for clonal analysis of TCRbeta CDR3 data. Unstimulated samples were compared with post-reaction CFSE-low samples to define alloreactive CD4+ and CD8+ clones. Alloreactive CD4+ clones were assigned to regulatory or non-regulatory origin by matching sequences to sorted unstimulated Treg and non-Treg repertoires. TCRdb's version of the immuneACCESS table is confined to in-frame rearrangements and falls short of the full clone set. An unresolved V gene accounts for under half of the shortfall where checked; the remainder is of unknown origin. That table supplies the V and J calls and clone size; D and trimming were determined from the DNA. A total of 90,000 to 140,000 clones appear in this sample, approximately 94% of them only once. Around 0.32% of the sample rests with the top ten.

TCRbeta CDR3 sequencing was performed on sorted unstimulated T cells and on proliferating T cells recovered from mixed lymphocyte reactions. Fresh whole blood from approximately 10 HLA-typed healthy donors was used to isolate PBMCs. These data originate in a study of siplizumab effects on memory and regulatory T cells (dated by TCRdb to 2018 to 2020). A note on the overall study: The effect of the anti-CD2 antibody siplizumab on alloreactive T-cell subsets was examined in allogeneic mixed lymphocyte reactions constructed from human PBMCs. Overall study results and their limits: The suppressive function of proliferating Tregs from siplizumab cultures was not functionally confirmed. Among mappable alloreactive CD4+ clones, an average Treg-derived fraction of roughly 71% was observed with siplizumab, compared with approximately 25% in control reactions. Siplizumab significantly reduced the cumulative frequency of alloreactive sequences traceable to unstimulated CD4+ memory T cells. Roughly 80-97% of proliferating CD4+ or CD8+ clones could not be assigned a naive or memory phenotype. Sequences below about 10^-5 frequency were poorly captured, so only a minor fraction of alloreactive clones could be mapped to unstimulated subsets. Unstimulated naive T cells appeared more diverse than memory T cells, and naive cells seemed to contribute substantially to the alloresponse.

The sample was CD4+ T cells sorted from blood. The chain is encoded by TRBV10-3 joined to TRBJ1-1; perhaps TRBD1 is the D gene, with 6 bases matching. The receptor comes from a human donor in good health. The base sequence is TGTGCCACCCTATCTGCCAGGGGTGGAACTGAAGCTTTCTTT. Translated, it reads CATLSARGGTEAFF.